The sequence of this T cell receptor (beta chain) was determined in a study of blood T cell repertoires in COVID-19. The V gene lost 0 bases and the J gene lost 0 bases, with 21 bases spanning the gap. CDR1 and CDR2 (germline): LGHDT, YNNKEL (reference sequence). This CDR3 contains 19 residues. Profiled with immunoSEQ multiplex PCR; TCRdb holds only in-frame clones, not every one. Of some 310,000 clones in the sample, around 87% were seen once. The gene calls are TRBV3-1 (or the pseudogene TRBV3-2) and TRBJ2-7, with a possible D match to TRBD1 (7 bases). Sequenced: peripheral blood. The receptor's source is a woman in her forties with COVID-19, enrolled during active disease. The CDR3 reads CASSQEGQRVADVSYEQYF. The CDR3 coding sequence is TGTGCCAGCAGCCAAGAGGGACAGCGGGTAGCAGACGTCTCCTACGAGCAGTACTTC.